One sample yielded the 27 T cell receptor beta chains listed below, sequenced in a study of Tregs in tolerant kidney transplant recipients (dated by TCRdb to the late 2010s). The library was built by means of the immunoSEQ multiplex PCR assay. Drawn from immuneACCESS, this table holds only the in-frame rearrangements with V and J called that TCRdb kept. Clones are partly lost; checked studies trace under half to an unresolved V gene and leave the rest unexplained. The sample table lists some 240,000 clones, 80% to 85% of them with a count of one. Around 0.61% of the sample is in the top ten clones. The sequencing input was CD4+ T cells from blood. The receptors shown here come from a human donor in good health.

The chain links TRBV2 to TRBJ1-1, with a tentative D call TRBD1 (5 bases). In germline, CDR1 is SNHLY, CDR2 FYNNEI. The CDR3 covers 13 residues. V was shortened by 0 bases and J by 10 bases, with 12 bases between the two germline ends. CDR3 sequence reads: CASSEARAGGAFF. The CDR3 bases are TGTGCCAGCAGTGAAGCCCGGGCCGGGGGAGCTTTCTTT. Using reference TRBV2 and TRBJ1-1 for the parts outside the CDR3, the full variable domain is EPEVTQTPSHQVTQMGQEVILRCVPISNHLYFYWYRQILGQKVEFLVSFYNNEISEKSEIFDDQFSVERPDGSNFTLKIRSTKLEDSAMYFCASSEARAGGAFFGQGTRLTVV.

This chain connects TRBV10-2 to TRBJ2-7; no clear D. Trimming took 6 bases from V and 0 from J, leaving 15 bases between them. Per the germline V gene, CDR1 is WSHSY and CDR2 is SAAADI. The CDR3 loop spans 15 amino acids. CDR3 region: CASSPMGRGSYEQYF. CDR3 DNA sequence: TGCGCCAGCAGCCCCATGGGCAGAGGCTCCTACGAGCAGTACTTC.

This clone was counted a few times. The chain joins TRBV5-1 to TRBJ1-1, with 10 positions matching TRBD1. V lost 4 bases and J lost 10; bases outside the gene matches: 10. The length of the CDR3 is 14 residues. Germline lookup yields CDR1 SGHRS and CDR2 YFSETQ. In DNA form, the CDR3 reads TGCGCCAGCAGCCAATCCGGGACAGGGGAAGGAGCTTTCTTT. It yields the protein CASSQSGTGEGAFF. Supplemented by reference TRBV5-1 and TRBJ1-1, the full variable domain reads KAGVTQTPRYLIKTRGQQVTLSCSPISGHRSVSWYQQTPGQGLQFLFEYFSETQRNKGNFPGRFSGRQFSNSRSEMNVSTLELGDSALYLCASSQSGTGEGAFFGQGTRLTVV.

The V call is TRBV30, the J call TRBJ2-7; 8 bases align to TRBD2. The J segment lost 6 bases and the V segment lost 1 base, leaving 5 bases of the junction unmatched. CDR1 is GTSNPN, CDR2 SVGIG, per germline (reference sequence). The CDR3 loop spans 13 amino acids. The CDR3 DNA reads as TGTGCCTGGAGTGGGCTAGCGGGCGCCGAGCAGTACTTC. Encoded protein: CAWSGLAGAEQYF.

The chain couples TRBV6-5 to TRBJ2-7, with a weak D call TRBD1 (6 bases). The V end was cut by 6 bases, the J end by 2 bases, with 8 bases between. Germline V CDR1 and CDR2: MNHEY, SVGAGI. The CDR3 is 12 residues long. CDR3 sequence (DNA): TGTGCCAGCAGAACAGGGACCTACGAGCAGTACTTC. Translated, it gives CASRTGTYEQYF.

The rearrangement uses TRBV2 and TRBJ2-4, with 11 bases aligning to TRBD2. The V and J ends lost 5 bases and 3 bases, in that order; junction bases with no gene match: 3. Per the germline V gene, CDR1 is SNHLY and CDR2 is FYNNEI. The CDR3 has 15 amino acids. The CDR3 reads CASSLTSGGKNIQYF. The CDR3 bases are TGTGCCAGCAGTTTAACTAGCGGGGGCAAAAACATTCAGTACTTC.

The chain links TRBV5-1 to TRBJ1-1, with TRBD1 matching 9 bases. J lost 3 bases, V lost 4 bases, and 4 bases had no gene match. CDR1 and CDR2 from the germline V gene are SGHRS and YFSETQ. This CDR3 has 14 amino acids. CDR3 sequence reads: CASSQGQGYTEAFF. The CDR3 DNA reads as TGCGCCAGCAGCCAAGGACAGGGGTACACTGAAGCTTTCTTT.

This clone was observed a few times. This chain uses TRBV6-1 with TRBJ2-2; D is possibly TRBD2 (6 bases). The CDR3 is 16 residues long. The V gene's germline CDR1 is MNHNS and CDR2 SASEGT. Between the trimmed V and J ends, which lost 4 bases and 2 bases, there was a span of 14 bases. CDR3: CASSAGLTPNTGELFF. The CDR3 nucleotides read TGTGCCAGCAGTGCAGGACTAACCCCCAACACCGGGGAGCTGTTTTTT.

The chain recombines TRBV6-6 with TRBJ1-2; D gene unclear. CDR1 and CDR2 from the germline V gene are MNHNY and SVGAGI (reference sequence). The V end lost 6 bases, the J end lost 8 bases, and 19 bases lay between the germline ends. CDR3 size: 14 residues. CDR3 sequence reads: CASRQAGRPGGYTF. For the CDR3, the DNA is TGTGCCAGCAGACAAGCCGGGCGCCCCGGCGGCTACACCTTC.

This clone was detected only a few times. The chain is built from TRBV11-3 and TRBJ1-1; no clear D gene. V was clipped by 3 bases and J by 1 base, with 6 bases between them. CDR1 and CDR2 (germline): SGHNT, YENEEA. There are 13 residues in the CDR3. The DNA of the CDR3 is TGTGCCAGCAGCTTGCAGGAGAACACTGAAGCTTTCTTT. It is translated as CASSLQENTEAFF.

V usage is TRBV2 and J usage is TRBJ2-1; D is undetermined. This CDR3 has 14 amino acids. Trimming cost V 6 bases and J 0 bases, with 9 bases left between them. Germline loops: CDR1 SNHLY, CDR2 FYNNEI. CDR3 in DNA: TGTGCCAGCAGATCAGAGAGCTCCTACAATGAGCAGTTCTTC. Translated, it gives CASRSESSYNEQFF.

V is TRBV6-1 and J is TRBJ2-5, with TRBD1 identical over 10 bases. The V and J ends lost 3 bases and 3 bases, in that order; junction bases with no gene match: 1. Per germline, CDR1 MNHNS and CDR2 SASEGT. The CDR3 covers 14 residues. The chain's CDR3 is CASSEGQGKETQYF. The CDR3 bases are TGTGCCAGCAGTGAGGGACAGGGGAAAGAGACCCAGTACTTC.

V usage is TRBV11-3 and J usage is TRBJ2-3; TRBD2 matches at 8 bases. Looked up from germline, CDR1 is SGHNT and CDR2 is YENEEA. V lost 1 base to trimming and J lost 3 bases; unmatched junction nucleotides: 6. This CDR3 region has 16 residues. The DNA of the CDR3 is TGTGCCAGCAGCTTAGGGCGGGCGGGAGGTACAGATACGCAGTATTTT. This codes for CASSLGRAGGTDTQYF.

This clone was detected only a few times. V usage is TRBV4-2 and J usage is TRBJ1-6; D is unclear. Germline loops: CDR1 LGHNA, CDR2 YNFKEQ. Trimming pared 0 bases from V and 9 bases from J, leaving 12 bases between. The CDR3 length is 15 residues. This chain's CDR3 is CASSQERVTSSPLHF. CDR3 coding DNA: TGTGCCAGCAGCCAAGAGAGGGTTACGTCTTCACCCCTCCACTTT.

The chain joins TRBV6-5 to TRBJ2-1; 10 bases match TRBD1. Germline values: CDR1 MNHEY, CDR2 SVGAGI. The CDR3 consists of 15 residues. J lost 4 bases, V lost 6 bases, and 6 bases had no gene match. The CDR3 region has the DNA TGTGCCAGCAGCCCCGACAGGGGGCGTTACAATGAGCAGTTCTTC. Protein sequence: CASSPDRGRYNEQFF.

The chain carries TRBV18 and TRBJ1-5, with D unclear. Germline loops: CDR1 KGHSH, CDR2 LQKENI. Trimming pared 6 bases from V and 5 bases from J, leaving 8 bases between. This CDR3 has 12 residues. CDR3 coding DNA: TGTGCCAGCTCGCTAGAGGATCAGCCCCAGCATTTT. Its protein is CASSLEDQPQHF.

CDR3 sequence reads: CASSYLGPSSYEQYF. In nucleotides, the CDR3 is TGTGCCAGCAGTTACCTGGGCCCTAGCTCCTACGAGCAGTACTTC. The rearrangement joins TRBV6-6 to TRBJ2-7; no firm D call. The length of the CDR3 is 15 residues. The germline CDR1 and CDR2 sequences are MNHNY and SVGAGI (reference sequence). With 2 bases removed from V and 0 bases from J, the gap between germline ends came to 11 bases.

CDR3 nucleotides: TGTGCCAGCAGTCAGCAGGGGGCGTACGGGGCCAACGTCCTGACTTTC. Encoded protein: CASSQQGAYGANVLTF. The chain joins TRBV27 to TRBJ2-6, with 8 nucleotides matching TRBD1. Germline V gene sequence: CDR1 MNHEY, CDR2 SMNVEV (reference sequence). This CDR3 has 16 residues. V dropped 5 bases and J dropped 4; count of bases not matched to a gene: 7. Full variable domain (missing parts from reference TRBV27 and TRBJ2-6): EAQVTQNPRYLITVTGKKLTVTCSQNMNHEYMSWYRQDPGLGLRQIYYSMNVEVTDKGDVPEGYKVSRKEKRNFPLILESPSPNQTSLYFCASSQQGAYGANVLTFGAGSRLTVL.

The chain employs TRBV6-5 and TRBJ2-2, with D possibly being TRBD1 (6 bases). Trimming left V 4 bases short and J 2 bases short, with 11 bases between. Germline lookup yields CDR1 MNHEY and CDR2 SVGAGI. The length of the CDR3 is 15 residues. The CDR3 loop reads CASSFGTTNTGELFF. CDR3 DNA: TGTGCCAGCAGTTTCGGGACAACAAACACCGGGGAGCTGTTTTTT.

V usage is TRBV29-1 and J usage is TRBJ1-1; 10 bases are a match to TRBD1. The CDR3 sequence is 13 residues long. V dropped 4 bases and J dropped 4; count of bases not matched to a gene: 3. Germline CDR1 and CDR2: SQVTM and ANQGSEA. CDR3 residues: CSVGWTGGTEAFF. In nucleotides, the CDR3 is TGCAGCGTTGGCTGGACAGGGGGCACTGAAGCTTTCTTT.

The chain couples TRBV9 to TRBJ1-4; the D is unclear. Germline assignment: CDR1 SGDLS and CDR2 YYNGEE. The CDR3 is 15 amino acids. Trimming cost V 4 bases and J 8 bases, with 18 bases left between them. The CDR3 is CASSRGPKGSEKLFF. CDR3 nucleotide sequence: TGTGCCAGCAGCCGCGGGCCCAAAGGGTCCGAAAAACTGTTTTTT.

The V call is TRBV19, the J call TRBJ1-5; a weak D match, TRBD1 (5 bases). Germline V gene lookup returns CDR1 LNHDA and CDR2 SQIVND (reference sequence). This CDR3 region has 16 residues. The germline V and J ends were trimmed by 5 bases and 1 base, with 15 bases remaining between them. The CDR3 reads CASSPRQGLSNQPQHF. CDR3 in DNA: TGTGCCAGTAGTCCCCGGCAGGGTCTCAGCAATCAGCCCCAGCATTTT.

The CDR3 is CASSFWSVDTQYF. CDR3 coding DNA: TGTGCCAGCAGCTTTTGGAGCGTCGATACGCAGTATTTT. This rearrangement joins TRBV5-4 to TRBJ2-3, with D unresolved. This CDR3 is built from 13 residues. The germline V and J ends were trimmed by 2 bases and 6 bases, with 10 bases remaining between them. In germline, CDR1 is SGHNT, CDR2 YYREEE (reference sequence).

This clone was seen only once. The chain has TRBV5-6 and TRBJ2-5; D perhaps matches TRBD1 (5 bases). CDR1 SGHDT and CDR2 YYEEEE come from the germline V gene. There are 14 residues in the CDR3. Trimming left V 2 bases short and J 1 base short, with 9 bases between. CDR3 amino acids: CASSFGHIQETQYF. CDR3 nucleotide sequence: TGTGCCAGCAGCTTCGGACATATCCAAGAGACCCAGTACTTC.

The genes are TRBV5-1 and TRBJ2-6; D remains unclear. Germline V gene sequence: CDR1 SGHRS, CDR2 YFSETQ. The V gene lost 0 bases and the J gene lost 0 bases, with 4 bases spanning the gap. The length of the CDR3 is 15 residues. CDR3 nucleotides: TGCGCCAGCAGCTTGGGTTCCTCTGGGGCCAACGTCCTGACTTTC. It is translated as CASSLGSSGANVLTF.

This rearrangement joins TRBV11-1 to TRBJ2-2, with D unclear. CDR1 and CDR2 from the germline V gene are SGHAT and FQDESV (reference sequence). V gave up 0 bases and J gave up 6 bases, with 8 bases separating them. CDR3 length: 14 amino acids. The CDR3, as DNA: TGTGCCAGCAGCTTAGCGTCTGAGGCCGGGGAGCTGTTTTTT. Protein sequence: CASSLASEAGELFF.

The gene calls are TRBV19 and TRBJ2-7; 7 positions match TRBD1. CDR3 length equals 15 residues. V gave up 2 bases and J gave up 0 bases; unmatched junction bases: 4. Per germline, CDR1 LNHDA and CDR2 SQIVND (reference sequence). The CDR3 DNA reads TGTGCCAGTAGTATAAAGACAGGGAACTCCTACGAGCAGTACTTC. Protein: CASSIKTGNSYEQYF. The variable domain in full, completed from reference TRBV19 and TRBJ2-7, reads DGGITQSPKYLFRKEGQNVTLSCEQNLNHDAMYWYRQDPGQGLRLIYYSQIVNDFQKGDIAEGYSVSREKKESFPLTVTSAQKNPTAFYLCASSIKTGNSYEQYFGPGTRLTVT.